This TCR beta chain was identified in a study of neoadjuvant anti-PD-1 for oral cavity cancer (dated by TCRdb to the early 2020s). A note on the overall study: Patients mostly received three to four biweekly doses of nivolumab at 3 mg/kg before curative-intent surgical resection. For patients who did not progress, a fourth nivolumab dose was given around day 43, followed by definitive surgical resection on days 50-56. Responders were defined as patients with complete response, partial response or stable disease by RECIST 1.1; non-responders were defined as patients with progression. There were approximately 12 patients in the parent correlative cohort, and the response rate was less than 40%.

For survey sequencing, tumor libraries mostly used about 4.5 ug of input genomic DNA, with two replicates for each sample. The immunoSEQ hsTCRbeta kit was used to prepare TCRbeta libraries according to the manufacturer's instructions. The completed libraries were mixed into a single pool at 3 nM, then sequenced with an Illumina NovaSeq 6000 S4 flow cell. Processing in the source paper ran as follows. The immunoSEQ Analyzer handled quality control and preprocessing of the raw data. The analysis was limited to productive rearrangements, and each clonotype was defined by a unique CDR3 amino acid sequence. Using the R package tcR, the researchers computed the Gini-Simpson index as their estimate of repertoire clonality. Student's t test was used to compare Gini indices, and Pearson correlation was used to assess associations with tumor size change. Sourced from immuneACCESS, this table was stored by TCRdb with only in-frame sequences that have V and J called. A share of the clones is absent; for the studies checked, an unresolved V gene accounts for under half, and the remainder has no known explanation. The V and J calls and the clone size are those of that table, but D and trimming were determined from the DNA. This sample gives roughly 1,500 clones in total; just under 60% of them show up just once. The ten top clones hold 16% of the sample.

This clone has only a few counts. What this receptor recognizes is not known. Base-call qualities are not available, and no considerably larger clone is one nucleotide away. The sample's time point, from its label and the paper: after neoadjuvant nivolumab, at surgical resection. None of the patients had received prior systemic or radiation treatment, and all were newly diagnosed with stage II-IVA oral cavity squamous cell carcinoma. Everyone in the cohort had locally advanced, HPV-negative oral cavity squamous cell carcinoma. Samples were obtained from a longitudinal correlative study of a single-arm phase II trial of neoadjuvant nivolumab in oral cavity squamous cell carcinoma. Subject-matched pre- and post-treatment PBMCs and tumors from three responders and three non-responders were subjected to genomic DNA-based TCRbeta sequencing. The Maxwell RSC DNA from Tissue kit was used to isolate genomic DNA from tumor tissue.

Looking up the germline V gene yields CDR1 MNHEY and CDR2 SVGAGI. The CDR3, cysteine through phenylalanine, is 16 amino acids long. Just the 48-base CDR3 DNA is kept, in frame starting at base 1. V is trimmed back by 2 bases and J by 1 base, and the junction contains 6 bases that no gene match accounts for. The paper as a whole reports these results and caveats: Greater tumor shrinkage correlated with larger post-treatment sizes of preexisting intratumoral clones, which suggests that expansion of preexisting clones contributed to response. Higher pretreatment blood Treg/Th17 ratios correlated with higher pretreatment blood TCRbeta clonality and lower post-treatment tumor TCRbeta clonality. Only three patients per response group were included in the TCR analyses, and the authors called for validation in larger cohorts.

The sequencing here drew on tumor tissue, taken after nivolumab (anti-PD-1) treatment. This sequence originates from a person between 40 and 79 years old with oral cavity squamous cell carcinoma. The chain is encoded by TRBV6-5 joined to TRBJ2-3, and TRBD2 aligns with 7 junction nucleotides. The CDR3 amino acid sequence is: CASSYDRAGGTDTQYF. The base sequence is TGTGCCAGCAGTTACGATCGCGCGGGAGGCACAGATACGCAGTATTTT.